Below are 22 T cell receptor beta chains sequenced from a single sample in a study of radiation and T cells in renal cell carcinoma. Generated by immunoSEQ multiplex PCR, the TCRdb table keeps only in-frame clones and is missing some. The table records approximately 100,000 clones, 86% of them present only once. The time point was: baseline pretreatment blood. Treatment: 15 Gy SBRT to primary tumor, nephrectomy 4 weeks later. The source material was blood, sampled from a patient whose treatment included radiotherapy and nephrectomy. The receptors were sampled from a man aged 50-60 years with renal cell carcinoma.

This clone was counted a few times. The genes are TRBV7-9 and TRBJ1-1; no definite D call. Deletions cut 5 bases from V and 1 base from J, with 5 bases between. This CDR3 has 12 residues. Germline V gives CDR1 SEHNR, CDR2 FQNEAQ (reference sequence). The CDR3 nucleotides read TGTGCCAGCAGCCCTCCGAACACTGAAGCTTTCTTT. This translates into CASSPPNTEAFF.

The genes are TRBV7-2 and TRBJ2-3, with TRBD2 matching over 16 bases. V was pared by 7 bases and J by 1 base, with 8 bases of the junction left unmatched. The V gene's germline CDR1 is SGHTA and CDR2 FQGNSA. The CDR3 extends over 18 amino acids. CDR3 region: CASNDPGLAGGGTDTQYF. The CDR3 nucleotides are TGTGCCAGCAACGATCCGGGACTAGCGGGGGGGGGCACAGATACGCAGTATTTT.

J is TRBJ1-2 and V is TRBV4-1; unclear D gene. V lost 1 base, J lost 3 bases, and 12 bases lay in between. Per germline, CDR1 MGHRA and CDR2 YSYEKL. The CDR3 is made up of 15 amino acids. The CDR3 sequence: CASSQGSRQDYGYTF. The CDR3 bases are TGCGCCAGCAGCCAAGGAAGTCGGCAGGACTATGGCTACACCTTC.

The gene calls are TRBV9 and TRBJ1-5; D uncertain. This CDR3 spans 21 amino acids. V was cut by 0 bases and J by 0 bases, with 25 bases left in between. Germline lookup yields CDR1 SGDLS and CDR2 YYNGEE. The CDR3 spells CASSVGVRRHRTRYSNQPQHF. CDR3 bases: TGTGCCAGCAGCGTAGGTGTGCGCAGACACCGAACCCGGTATAGCAATCAGCCCCAGCATTTT.

The chain carries TRBV5-1 and TRBJ2-1; 7 bases align to TRBD1. The V gene end was trimmed by 3 bases and the J gene end by 2 bases; junction bases not matched to a gene: 8. CDR3 length: 16 residues. Germline values: CDR1 SGHRS, CDR2 YFSETQ. The CDR3: CASSSRQGTAYNEQFF. For the CDR3, the DNA is TGCGCCAGCAGCTCGCGACAGGGAACGGCCTACAATGAGCAGTTCTTC. The full variable domain, rest sourced from reference TRBV5-1 and TRBJ2-1, is KAGVTQTPRYLIKTRGQQVTLSCSPISGHRSVSWYQQTPGQGLQFLFEYFSETQRNKGNFPGRFSGRQFSNSRSEMNVSTLELGDSALYLCASSSRQGTAYNEQFFGPGTRLTVL.

CDR3 sequence (DNA): TGTGCCAGCACCTCCCCGGGACCTCTAAATAAGGGCAATCAGCCCCAGCATTTT. Translating gives CASTSPGPLNKGNQPQHF. The chain uses TRBV28 and TRBJ1-5; the D gene is possibly TRBD1 (5 bases). V dropped 7 bases and J dropped 2 bases, with 24 bases sitting between them. CDR1 and CDR2 (germline): MDHEN, SYDVKM. The CDR3 sequence is 18 residues long.

The chain uses TRBV5-4 and TRBJ2-1; D uncertain. The germline V gene has CDR1 SGHNT and CDR2 YYREEE (reference sequence). Trimming took off 4 bases at V and 1 base at J, with 12 bases between the two ends. This CDR3 contains 15 residues. The CDR3 sequence: CASSLPGGSYNEQFF. CDR3 nucleotides: TGTGCCAGCAGCCTTCCCGGTGGTTCCTACAATGAGCAGTTCTTC.

The J gene is TRBJ2-2, the V gene TRBV28, with 9 bases that match TRBD1. The CDR3 spans 18 residues. The V segment lost 2 bases and the J segment 2 bases; nucleotides outside the gene matches: 9. The germline V gene has CDR1 MDHEN and CDR2 SYDVKM. The CDR3 spells CASSLPFGQGTNTGELFF. In nucleotides, the CDR3 is TGTGCCAGCAGTTTACCATTTGGACAGGGGACTAACACCGGGGAGCTGTTTTTT.

This clone was seen only a few times. Different DNA sequences within this sample yield the same CDR3. This chain uses TRBV5-1 with TRBJ1-3; D may be TRBD1 (6 bases). Germline values: CDR1 SGHRS, CDR2 YFSETQ. The CDR3 is 14 residues long. The V gene lost 2 bases and the J gene lost 2 bases, with 8 bases spanning the gap. The CDR3 nucleotides read TGCGCCAGCAGCTTACAGGGAACTGGAAACACCATATATTTT. This codes for CASSLQGTGNTIYF.

The gene calls are TRBV4-2 and TRBJ2-7; either TRBD1 or TRBD2 may fit D (6 bases each). The V gene lost 4 bases and the J gene lost 3 bases, with 13 bases spanning the gap. CDR3 length: 14 amino acids. Germline CDR1 is LGHNA and CDR2 is YNFKEQ. The CDR3 protein is CASSPPRGHYEQYF. The CDR3 region has the DNA TGTGCCAGCAGCCCTCCCCGGGGGCACTACGAGCAGTACTTC.

V and J are TRBV9 and TRBJ2-1, with 8 positions matching TRBD2. Germline CDR1 is SGDLS and CDR2 is YYNGEE. Trimming took 3 bases from V and 8 from J; bases not matched to a gene: 4. The CDR3 extends over 13 amino acids. This chain's CDR3 is CASSATSAHEQFF. The CDR3 DNA sequence: TGTGCCAGCAGCGCGACTAGCGCCCATGAGCAGTTCTTC.

The chain carries TRBV28 and TRBJ1-2; maybe TRBD1 (6 bases). Germline CDR1 and CDR2: MDHEN and SYDVKM. The CDR3 is 16 amino acids. V was trimmed by 5 bases and J by 4 bases, leaving 20 bases between them. CDR3 loop: CASSAGGGLMGYGYTF. CDR3 nucleotide sequence: TGTGCCAGCAGTGCCGGGGGGGGCTTGATGGGCTATGGCTACACCTTC.

This chain uses TRBV9 with TRBJ1-2, with 8 bases matching TRBD1. V dropped 4 bases and J dropped 8; count of bases not matched to a gene: 10. The CDR3 covers 14 residues. Per germline, CDR1 SGDLS and CDR2 YYNGEE. The CDR3 bases are TGTGCCAGCAGCCCGCCTCAGGGGGCGCCGGGCTACACCTTC. This codes for CASSPPQGAPGYTF.

The gene calls are TRBV5-1 and TRBJ2-2, with D possibly matching TRBD2 (5 bases). The V gene lost 2 bases and the J gene lost 7 bases, with 9 bases spanning the gap. The CDR3 extends over 13 amino acids. In germline, CDR1 is SGHRS, CDR2 YFSETQ. In nucleotides, the CDR3 is TGCGCCAGCAGCTTTCTAGGAGGCGGGGAGCTGTTTTTT. This codes for CASSFLGGGELFF. Based on the CDR3 plus reference TRBV5-1 and TRBJ2-2, the full variable domain is KAGVTQTPRYLIKTRGQQVTLSCSPISGHRSVSWYQQTPGQGLQFLFEYFSETQRNKGNFPGRFSGRQFSNSRSEMNVSTLELGDSALYLCASSFLGGGELFFGEGSRLTVL.

The chain links TRBV25-1 to TRBJ1-4; 9 bases are a match to TRBD1. The CDR3 has 16 amino acids. From germline, CDR1 is MGHDK and CDR2 SYGVNS. V trimming: 0 bases; J trimming: 5 bases; junction bases outside the gene matches: 4. CDR3 protein: CASSEYPTGGNEKLFF. The DNA for the CDR3 is TGTGCCAGCAGTGAATATCCGACAGGGGGAAATGAAAAACTGTTTTTT.

This chain joins TRBV10-1 and TRBJ1-4; the D gene is possibly TRBD1 (5 bases). This CDR3 has 18 amino acids. Germline V gives CDR1 WNHNN, CDR2 SYGVQD (reference sequence). Trimming took 3 bases from V and 1 from J, leaving 18 bases between them. As DNA, the CDR3 is TGCGCCAGCAGTGATGGTCCGAGGCGGGGGGAAACTAATGAAAAACTGTTTTTT. The encoded protein is CASSDGPRRGETNEKLFF.

The chain is built from TRBV4-1 and TRBJ2-7; D is perhaps TRBD1 (5 bases). V was cut by 3 bases and J by 2 bases, with 17 bases left in between. Germline values: CDR1 MGHRA, CDR2 YSYEKL. The length of the CDR3 is 16 residues. Here the CDR3 reads CASSHPGRVRAYEQYF. CDR3 nucleotide sequence: TGCGCCAGCAGCCACCCCGGCAGGGTTAGAGCCTACGAGCAGTACTTC.

This clone has only a few counts. This chain links TRBV5-1 with TRBJ1-1, with no clear D. The germline V gene encodes CDR1 SGHRS and CDR2 YFSETQ. This CDR3 is built from 13 residues. V was cut by 1 base and J by 6 bases, with 10 bases left in between. The chain's CDR3 is CASSLHSEAEAFF. As DNA, the CDR3 is TGCGCCAGCAGCTTGCACAGTGAGGCTGAAGCTTTCTTT.

J is TRBJ2-2 and V is TRBV2; D is perhaps TRBD2 (6 bases). Germline CDR1 SNHLY, CDR2 FYNNEI. CDR3 length: 13 residues. Trimming pared 4 bases from V and 4 bases from J, leaving 7 bases between. CDR3 in amino acids: CASSGGVTGELFF. In DNA, the CDR3 is TGTGCCAGCAGTGGGGGGGTCACCGGGGAGCTGTTTTTT.

This rearrangement joins TRBV27 to TRBJ2-7; D might be TRBD1 or TRBD2, each matching 5 bases. The CDR3 runs 15 residues. The germline gives CDR1 MNHEY, CDR2 SMNVEV (reference sequence). Trimming shortened V by 2 bases and J by 3 bases, and 14 bases separated the two germline ends. CDR3 DNA: TGTGCCAGCAGTTTAAAGGGGACCAGAGTCTACGAGCAGTACTTC. It translates to CASSLKGTRVYEQYF.

The chain is built from TRBV28 and TRBJ1-2; the match to TRBD1 covers 9 bases. The V and J ends lost 4 bases and 7 bases, in that order; junction bases with no gene match: 10. The CDR3 spans 15 residues. Germline V gene sequence: CDR1 MDHEN, CDR2 SYDVKM. CDR3 residues: CASSSTPGQGRGYTF. CDR3 bases: TGTGCCAGCAGTTCCACTCCGGGACAGGGACGTGGCTACACCTTC.

CDR3 sequence: CASSLIPNRDSGNTIYF. CDR3 DNA sequence: TGCGCCAGCAGCTTAATTCCGAACAGGGACTCTGGAAACACCATATATTTT. This rearrangement joins TRBV5-1 to TRBJ1-3; TRBD1 might be the D (6 bases). This CDR3 is 17 amino acids long. Germline CDR1 reads SGHRS; CDR2 reads YFSETQ. Between the trimmed V and J ends, which lost 2 bases and 0 bases, there was a span of 15 bases.